This entry is about one T cell receptor (beta chain). This entry comes from a study of blood T cell repertoires in COVID-19. Study-wide context: From the United States, Italy and Spain came samples of acute and convalescent COVID-19. T cells, B-cell-depleted T cells, or PBMCs provided the cDNA or gDNA that served as material.

Authors' methods: Cell counts per sample came from amplifying reference gene primers. Clones were sequenced by immunoSEQ multiplex PCR, and TCRdb holds only the in-frame ones, with some missing. V and J calls and clone size are as listed in that table; D and trimming were resolved from the DNA. This table has 52,000 or so clones, under 80% appearing once. J lost 12 bases, V lost 4 bases, and 8 bases had no gene match. Germline CDR1 SGHTS, CDR2 YDEGEE. This CDR3 is 13 amino acids long. This rearrangement joins TRBV5-8 to TRBJ1-2; 11 bases are a match to TRBD1. The material sequenced was peripheral blood. This receptor was obtained from a human donor in a cohort sampled during active COVID-19. CDR3 DNA sequence: TGTGCCAGCAGCGCGCGGACAGGGGGCGCACACACCTTC. This sequence encodes CASSARTGGAHTF.